Sequencing of this TCR beta chain was carried out in a study of T cell responses to AZD1222 COVID-19 vaccine. General study findings and limits: White British donors predominated, females outnumbered males, and clonal diversity was possibly underestimated. Just six AZD1222 recipients were seropositive at baseline. Nearly half of spike-specific TCRs reportedly target variant regions that are unmutated in the B.1.351 and B.1.1.7 variants. Sampling that yielded the repertoires occurred only after the peak T cell response.

The V and J ends lost 8 bases and 1 base respectively, with 8 bases between them. Looked up from germline, CDR1 is DFQATT and CDR2 is SNEGSKA (reference sequence). CDR3 length equals 11 residues. Repertoires were generated with immunoSEQ multiplex PCR, while TCRdb's copy carries only in-frame clones and drops some. Of around 120,000 clones listed, approximately 84% are singletons. On this clone: Its antigen is still unknown.

The TCR was taken from an adult in good health. Material: peripheral blood, obtained on day 0 of AZD1222 vaccination. The chain combines TRBV20-1 with TRBJ1-1, with no clear D. The DNA of the CDR3 is TGCAGTTCTACACAGAACACTGAAGCTTTCTTT. Encoded protein: CSSTQNTEAFF.